A single sample gave rise to the 24 T cell receptor beta chains below, sequenced in a study of blood T cells in healthy people across ages (dated by TCRdb to the mid-2010s). The library was built by means of 5' RACE. Data came from an Illumina HiSeq 2500. A second 7 to 11 cycle PCR used a sample-barcoded 5' primer and a J-beta primer mix. In-frame beta chains were kept once TCRdb had trimmed the public reads at Q25 with fastp and called clones with MiXCR. Each entry is one CDR3 protein sequence, shown with its most common DNA and genes. The table for this sample lists 650,000 to 1,000,000 distinct CDR3 sequences; under 40% of them were counted only once. The leading ten clones occupy roughly 13% of the sample. Sample: blood. The source is a man aged 18-30 years in good health.

This clonotype was recorded many times. This sequence joins TRBV12-3 or TRBV12-4 and TRBJ2-7; D remains ambiguous. The CDR3 length is 13 residues. Trimming took off 4 bases at V and 3 bases at J, with 10 bases between the two ends. This chain's CDR3 is CASSSTEIYEQYF. The CDR3 DNA sequence: TGTGCCAGCAGTTCGACCGAGATCTACGAGCAGTACTTC.

This clonotype was seen more than once but under ten times. A read error may produce the germline difference seen at one junction end. This sequence joins TRBV3-1 and TRBJ1-6; 8 bases match TRBD1. The CDR3 spans 13 residues. The V gene's germline CDR1 is LGHDT and CDR2 YNNKEL (reference sequence). The CDR3 loop is CASGQGASSPLHF. CDR3 in DNA: TGTGCCAGCGGCCAGGGGGCTAGTTCACCCCTCCACTTT.

The chain carries TRBV7-3 and TRBJ1-1; D is uncertain. The germline V gene has CDR1 SGHTA and CDR2 FQGTGA. CDR3 length equals 13 residues. Trimming took off 5 bases at V and 4 bases at J, with 11 bases between the two ends. CDR3: CASSITFSTEAFF. In nucleotides, the CDR3 is TGTGCCAGCAGCATCACTTTCAGCACTGAAGCTTTCTTT.

The gene calls are TRBV20-1 and TRBJ2-5; D gene unclear. This CDR3 contains 12 residues. V lost 3 bases and J lost 3, with 8 bases in between. The germline V gene encodes CDR1 DFQATT and CDR2 SNEGSKA (reference sequence). CDR3 sequence: CSARGDEETQYF. The CDR3 DNA is TGCAGTGCTAGGGGCGACGAAGAGACCCAGTACTTC.

The V call is TRBV7-9, the J call TRBJ2-5; D is undetermined. The CDR3 is made up of 14 amino acids. V gave up 1 base and J gave up 7 bases, with 13 bases separating them. The V gene's germline CDR1 is SEHNR and CDR2 FQNEAQ (reference sequence). CDR3 region: CASSLEVPTTTQYF. CDR3 DNA sequence: TGTGCCAGCAGCTTAGAAGTCCCTACTACGACCCAGTACTTC.

The chain has TRBV29-1 and TRBJ2-3; D is possibly TRBD1 (5 bases). This CDR3 region has 14 residues. Trimming cost V 4 bases and J 2 bases, with 13 bases left between them. Germline CDR1 and CDR2: SQVTM and ANQGSEA. CDR3 nucleotides: TGCAGCGTTGTCCGGCAGGGATTCACAGATACGCAGTATTTT. As protein: CSVVRQGFTDTQYF.

Comment on this clonotype: Given a much more abundant clone one base away, this may be a read error. J is TRBJ2-1 and V is TRBV4-2, with 7 bases aligning to TRBD2. The end of the DNA fits TRBJ2-7 better, so the J call may be wrong. CDR3 size: 15 residues. Germline V CDR1 and CDR2: LGHNA, YNFKEQ. Here the CDR3 DNA reads TGTGCCAGCAGGAGTAGCGGGCAGTCCTACAATGAGCAGTACTTC. Protein sequence: CASRSSGQSYNEQYF.

This clonotype was recorded a few times. The chain couples TRBV7-2 to TRBJ1-1; D gene ambiguous. Germline V gives CDR1 SGHTA, CDR2 FQGNSA. The CDR3 covers 13 residues. V was cut by 5 bases and J by 11 bases, with 18 bases left in between. The CDR3 nucleotides are TGTGCCAGCAGCGCCGACCGCGCGGGTATGGCTTTCTTT. Translating gives CASSADRAGMAFF.

The chain is built from TRBV20-1 and TRBJ2-7, with 9 nucleotides matching TRBD2. The CDR3 runs to 17 residues. Looked up from germline, CDR1 is DFQATT and CDR2 is SNEGSKA (reference sequence). The trim removed 3 bases at V and 7 bases at J, leaving 19 bases unmatched. The CDR3 bases are TGCAGTGCTAGTTACGTGGCGGGGGGGCAGAGCTGCAATGAGCAGTACTTC. It encodes CSASYVAGGQSCNEQYF.

The table lists this clonotype with a few counts. The V gene is TRBV28, the J gene TRBJ2-3, with D tentatively TRBD1 (6 bases). Trimming pared 3 bases from V and 2 bases from J, leaving 12 bases between. The germline gives CDR1 MDHEN, CDR2 SYDVKM. The CDR3 contains 15 residues. The CDR3 coding sequence is TGTGCCAGCAGTTTGACAGGAGATAACACAGATACGCAGTATTTT. Translation: CASSLTGDNTDTQYF. Combining the CDR3 with reference TRBV28 and TRBJ2-3 gives the whole variable domain DVKVTQSSRYLVKRTGEKVFLECVQDMDHENMFWYRQDPGLGLRLIYFSYDVKMKEKGDIPEGYSVSREKKERFSLILESASTNQTSMYLCASSLTGDNTDTQYFGPGTRLTVL.

The chain couples TRBV24-1 to TRBJ2-2, with unresolved D. Germline V gene data show CDR1 as KGHDR and CDR2 as SFDVKD. The germline V and J ends were trimmed by 3 bases and 7 bases, with 5 bases remaining between them. CDR3 size: 12 residues. The CDR3: CATSDGLGELFF. In nucleotides, the CDR3 is TGTGCCACCAGTGATGGCCTCGGGGAGCTGTTTTTT.

This clonotype was observed a single time. One end of the junction fails to match germline, which may point to a read error. This sequence joins TRBV5-1 and TRBJ2-1, with 7 bases lining up with TRBD1. CDR3 size: 14 residues. Germline CDR1 is SGHRS and CDR2 is YFSETQ. DNA of the CDR3: TGCGCCAGCAACCCGGGACAGAATAACAATGGGCAGTTCTTC. It is translated as CASNPGQNNNGQFF.

The chain employs TRBV12-3 or TRBV12-4 and TRBJ1-2, with TRBD1 matching over 7 bases. Losses at the gene ends were 6 bases for V and 7 bases for J; bases not matched to a gene: 11. The CDR3 totals 14 residues. The CDR3 DNA follows: TGTGCCAGCAGGATCGACAGGGCCGGCCTTGGCTACACCTTC. Translating gives CASRIDRAGLGYTF.

V usage is TRBV20-1 and J usage is TRBJ1-2; D is uncertain. CDR1 is DFQATT, CDR2 SNEGSKA, per germline (reference sequence). The CDR3 is 13 amino acids. V was pared by 1 base and J by 6 bases, with 12 bases between. CDR3 bases: TGCAGTGCTAGAGGGCCCTCCGCCCATGGCTACACCTTC. This gives the protein CSARGPSAHGYTF.

The V call is TRBV5-1, the J call TRBJ2-2, with D possibly TRBD1 on 5 matching bases. From germline, CDR1 is SGHRS and CDR2 YFSETQ. This CDR3 spans 15 amino acids. Between the trimmed V and J ends, which lost 3 bases and 7 bases, there was a span of 16 bases. CDR3 sequence reads: CASSWTRDLGGELFF. The CDR3 DNA is TGCGCCAGCAGCTGGACCAGGGATTTGGGCGGGGAGCTGTTTTTT.

Only a few counts were recorded for this clonotype. V gene TRBV12-3 or TRBV12-4 combines with J gene TRBJ2-7; D perhaps matches TRBD1 (5 bases). CDR3 length: 13 amino acids. Between the trimmed V and J ends, which lost 5 bases and 4 bases, there was a span of 12 bases. CDR3 DNA: TGTGCCAGCAGTGTCTCGCAGGGTTACGAGCAGTACTTC. Its translation: CASSVSQGYEQYF.

This clonotype was recorded at least ten times. The V gene is TRBV7-2, the J gene TRBJ2-7; D gene uncertain. The V end was cut by 1 base, the J end by 3 bases, with 10 bases between. Germline assignment: CDR1 SGHTA and CDR2 FQGNSA. CDR3 size: 14 residues. The CDR3 DNA reads as TGTGCCAGCAGCTTAGGTCTAGTTAACTACGAGCAGTACTTC. This codes for CASSLGLVNYEQYF.

The V and J genes are TRBV19 and TRBJ1-2; unclear D gene. V lost 8 bases to trimming and J lost 3 bases, with 10 bases between them. Germline V gives CDR1 LNHDA, CDR2 SQIVND (reference sequence). The length of the CDR3 is 12 residues. CDR3 region: CASLQRDYGYTF. CDR3 bases: TGTGCCAGTCTGCAGAGAGACTATGGCTACACCTTC.

The chain carries TRBV27 and TRBJ2-7; D possibly corresponds to TRBD2 (5 bases). This CDR3 is 20 amino acids long. V was trimmed by 3 bases and J by 4 bases, leaving 31 bases between them. CDR1 is MNHEY and CDR2 is SMNVEV in the germline V gene (reference sequence). This CDR3 is CASSFGTGPGESRLQYEQYF. CDR3 sequence (DNA): TGTGCCAGCAGTTTTGGAACCGGGCCAGGAGAATCGAGACTACAGTACGAGCAGTACTTC.

The V call is TRBV20-1, the J call TRBJ2-7; D unclear. The CDR3 totals 13 residues. The germline CDR1 and CDR2 sequences are DFQATT and SNEGSKA (reference sequence). Trimming cost V 3 bases and J 3 bases, with 12 bases left between them. CDR3 sequence (DNA): TGCAGTGCTAGTCCCCAGGAGCTCTACGAGCAGTACTTC. Its translation: CSASPQELYEQYF.

V and J are TRBV6-1 and TRBJ1-1, with TRBD1 matching 10 bases. CDR1 MNHNS and CDR2 SASEGT come from the germline V gene. With 6 bases clipped from V and 4 bases from J, the junction kept 8 bases outside the gene matches. The CDR3 consists of 15 residues. CDR3 in amino acids: CASRTGGDRGTEAFF. The CDR3 nucleotides are TGTGCCAGCAGGACAGGGGGCGACCGGGGCACTGAAGCTTTCTTT.

In its sample, this clonotype was seen a few times. This chain connects TRBV12-3 or TRBV12-4 to TRBJ1-1; a weak D match, TRBD1 (5 bases). Trimming removed 0 bases from V and 4 bases from J, with 15 bases in between. The CDR3 sequence is 16 residues long. CDR3 bases: TGTGCCAGCAGTTTAGCGGGGATTGGGGGAAGCACTGAAGCTTTCTTT. It translates to CASSLAGIGGSTEAFF.

Of note for this clonotype: A much larger clonotype is one base distant, so this may be a read error. The genes are TRBV4-1 and TRBJ1-2, with D possibly TRBD1 on 6 matching bases. CDR3 length equals 14 residues. CDR1 and CDR2 (germline): MGHRA, YSYEKL. The CDR3 is CTSSQSVGGEGYTF. CDR3 DNA sequence: TGCACCAGCAGCCAAAGTGTAGGGGGGGAAGGCTACACCTTC.

This clonotype came up a few times. The chain is built from TRBV5-1 and TRBJ2-3, with unresolved D. This CDR3 is built from 13 residues. The germline V and J ends were trimmed by 0 bases and 6 bases, with 8 bases remaining between them. CDR1 SGHRS and CDR2 YFSETQ come from the germline V gene. The CDR3: CASSLALADTQYF. CDR3 DNA: TGCGCCAGCAGCTTGGCGCTGGCTGATACGCAGTATTTT.